This T cell receptor (beta chain) was observed in a study of blood T cell repertoires in COVID-19. At the level of the study: Sites in the United States, Italy and Spain provided acute and convalescent COVID-19 samples. The cDNA or gDNA used as material had been derived from T cells, B-cell-depleted T cells, or PBMCs.

Clones were sequenced by immunoSEQ multiplex PCR, and TCRdb holds only the in-frame ones, with some missing. The sample lists approximately 87,000 clones; approximately 80% were seen once. The CDR3 consists of 16 residues. CDR1 is MDHEN, CDR2 SYDVKM, per germline. J gave up 1 base and V 1 base, and 6 bases lay outside the gene matches. The sample comprised peripheral blood. The receptor was isolated from a woman of 80 years or more with acute or convalescent COVID-19. The V gene is TRBV28, the J gene TRBJ2-5; 7 bases are shared with TRBD1. In nucleotides, the CDR3 is TGTGCCAGCAGTTTATTAGGGCCAGGGGGCCAAGAGACCCAGTACTTC. It codes for CASSLLGPGGQETQYF.